This T cell receptor beta chain came from a study of beta chain features in type 1 diabetes. What was sequenced were expressed TCRB transcripts, since all of the isolated RNA had been reverse transcribed. Libraries were prepared by immunoSEQ multiplex PCR; TCRdb keeps only in-frame clonotypes and omits some of them. The sample has fewer than 200,000 clones; 10% are singletons. Regarding this clone: Its antigen remains unknown.

In germline, CDR1 is SEHNR, CDR2 FQNEAQ (reference sequence). The J segment lost 6 bases and the V segment lost 5 bases, leaving 3 bases of the junction unmatched. The CDR3 has 12 amino acids. Study-wide points: Patients with Type 1 diabetes showed moderately but significantly shorter TCRB CDR3s in all four CD4+ subsets.

The sample comprised central memory CD4+ T cells from blood. The receptor's source is a man between 25 and 39 years old with type 1 diabetes. The chain recombines TRBV7-9 with TRBJ1-2; 7 bases align to TRBD1. CDR3 DNA sequence: TGTGCCAGCAGCCGAGGACAGGATGGCTACACCTTC. It codes for CASSRGQDGYTF.